These 6 T cell receptor beta chains were sequenced from one sample in a study of T cell changes during pregnancy in multiple sclerosis. Profiled with immunoSEQ multiplex PCR; TCRdb holds only in-frame clones, not every one. The sample lists tens of thousands of clones; roughly nine tenths were seen once. The source was CD4+ T cells from peripheral blood mononuclear cells, collected in the first trimester of pregnancy. The receptor set was obtained from a female donor with multiple sclerosis, enrolled in a pregnancy study.

On this clone itself: The sample contains more than one DNA sequence encoding this CDR3. The chain combines TRBV7-3 with TRBJ2-5, with no clear D. Trimming took 0 bases from V and 4 from J, leaving 6 bases between them. CDR1 and CDR2 (germline): SGHTA, FQGTGA. This CDR3 has 13 residues. CDR3 sequence: CASSLTSGETQYF. The CDR3 DNA is TGTGCCAGCAGCTTAACGTCGGGAGAGACCCAGTACTTC.

In its sample, this clone was seen once. This chain connects TRBV25-1 to TRBJ1-2; TRBD1 aligns across 10 bases. This CDR3 is 12 amino acids long. The germline gives CDR1 MGHDK, CDR2 SYGVNS. V dropped 4 bases and J dropped 11; count of bases not matched to a gene: 4. DNA for the CDR3: TGTGCCAGCAGTGGGGACAGGGGTGGTTACACCTTC. Amino acids: CASSGDRGGYTF.

This chain uses TRBV18 with TRBJ2-1; D remains unclear. The germline V gene has CDR1 KGHSH and CDR2 LQKENI. The CDR3 is made up of 14 amino acids. V gave up 5 bases and J gave up 8 bases, with 16 bases separating them. This CDR3 is CASSKINPNDEQFF. In nucleotides, the CDR3 is TGTGCCAGCTCAAAAATCAATCCTAACGATGAGCAGTTCTTC.

This chain uses TRBV5-4 with TRBJ2-7; 7 bases are shared with TRBD2. The CDR3 is 15 amino acids. The junction had 13 bases not matched to a gene; V was cut back by 4 bases and J by 6 bases. Germline lookup yields CDR1 SGHNT and CDR2 YYREEE (reference sequence). This CDR3 reads CASSGGDYRPSEQYF. The CDR3 DNA follows: TGTGCCAGCAGCGGGGGGGACTACCGCCCTTCCGAGCAGTACTTC.

This chain links TRBV19 with TRBJ2-1; 9 positions match TRBD2. This CDR3 is 14 amino acids long. Germline CDR1 LNHDA, CDR2 SQIVND (reference sequence). V lost 7 bases to trimming and J lost 5 bases; unmatched junction nucleotides: 6. The CDR3 sequence is CASMWLAGHNEQFF. As DNA, the CDR3 is TGTGCCAGTATGTGGCTAGCGGGACACAATGAGCAGTTCTTC.

The chain employs TRBV5-4 and TRBJ2-2, with D unresolved. The CDR3 totals 13 residues. Between the trimmed V and J ends, which lost 1 base and 4 bases, there was a span of 5 bases. CDR1 is SGHNT, CDR2 YYREEE, per germline (reference sequence). This CDR3 is CASSLPSTGELFF. In nucleotides, the CDR3 is TGTGCCAGCAGCTTGCCTAGCACCGGGGAGCTGTTTTTT. The whole variable domain, remainder taken from reference TRBV5-4 and TRBJ2-2, is ETGVTQSPTHLIKTRGQQVTLRCSSQSGHNTVSWYQQALGQGPQFIFQYYREEENGRGNFPPRFSGLQFPNYSSELNVNALELDDSALYLCASSLPSTGELFFGEGSRLTVL.